These T cell receptor beta chains were read from a single sample in a study of T cells in Graves' hyperthyroidism and ophthalmopathy. TCRdb re-called the multiplex PCR reads with MiXCR, one entry per CDR3 protein. The sample carries 550,000 to 650,000 distinct CDR3 sequences, 14% recorded once. Sequenced sample: blood. Source of these receptors: a woman aged 40 to 50 with Graves' hyperthyroidism. CDR3s include the opening cysteine and the closing phenylalanine or tryptophan. Fields, in order: V gene, J gene, CDR3 protein.

>TRBV7-9|TRBJ2-7
CASSLDGLAGAAKEQYF
>TRBV12-3/TRBV12-4|TRBJ2-1
CASSSRVSSPFF
>TRBV29-1|TRBJ1-1
CSVADLNTEAFF
>TRBV27|TRBJ2-7
CASGYEQYF
>TRBV5-1|TRBJ1-2
CASSINLQGTNYGYTF
>TRBV18|TRBJ2-3
CASSPLGAATDTQYF
>TRBV12-3/TRBV12-4|TRBJ2-7
CASQKVGGSSYGQYF
>TRBV2|TRBJ1-2
CASRAMANYGYTF
>TRBV6-2/TRBV6-3|TRBJ2-3
CASSSMRTGTPDTQYF
>TRBV7-9|TRBJ2-2
CASSLRSGTGATGELFF
>TRBV7-6|TRBJ1-1
CASSLAVVNTEAFF
>TRBV5-8|TRBJ2-3
CASSLGTQTDTQYF
>TRBV20-1|TRBJ1-6
CSARDAQGAQNSPLHF
>TRBV28|TRBJ1-3
CASSSPTETGGGGNTIYF
>TRBV5-1|TRBJ1-4
CASSLDGGRNEKLFF
>TRBV2|TRBJ2-5
CASMLAGGMKTQYF